Following are 17 T cell receptor beta chains from one sample sequenced in a study of graft-versus-host responses after intestinal transplantation. Profiled with immunoSEQ multiplex PCR; TCRdb holds only in-frame clones, not every one. The sample shows over 45,000 clones, roughly 90% of them seen only once. This sample comprised PBMCs, obtained 26 days after transplant. The receptors were sampled from a human patient who received an intestinal transplant, so some T cells may come from the graft donor.

This rearrangement joins TRBV28 to TRBJ2-5, with 7 nucleotides matching TRBD2. The trim removed 3 bases at V and 4 bases at J, leaving 8 bases unmatched. The CDR3 spans 15 residues. From germline, CDR1 is MDHEN and CDR2 SYDVKM. The CDR3 sequence is CASSFAGAGSETQYF. Written as DNA, the CDR3 is TGTGCCAGCAGTTTCGCGGGAGCCGGATCAGAGACCCAGTACTTC. Combining the CDR3 with reference TRBV28 and TRBJ2-5 gives the whole variable domain DVKVTQSSRYLVKRTGEKVFLECVQDMDHENMFWYRQDPGLGLRLIYFSYDVKMKEKGDIPEGYSVSREKKERFSLILESASTNQTSMYLCASSFAGAGSETQYFGPGTRLLVL.

The gene calls are TRBV18 and TRBJ2-5; D gene uncertain. The germline V gene has CDR1 KGHSH and CDR2 LQKENI. The V gene lost 0 bases and the J gene lost 5 bases, with 7 bases spanning the gap. The CDR3 contains 13 residues. The chain's CDR3 is CASSPPSAETQYF. The CDR3 bases are TGTGCCAGCTCACCACCGTCCGCGGAGACCCAGTACTTC.

This chain uses TRBV2 with TRBJ2-3, with 9 nucleotides matching TRBD2. Germline CDR1 reads SNHLY; CDR2 reads FYNNEI. The CDR3 extends over 18 amino acids. J lost 5 bases, V lost 6 bases, and 18 bases had no gene match. The DNA for the CDR3 is TGTGCCAGCAGCGTCAGTTATAGCGGGAGCCTGGGAGGAGATACGCAGTATTTT. It specifies CASSVSYSGSLGGDTQYF. Together with reference TRBV2 and TRBJ2-3, the CDR3 gives the full variable domain: EPEVTQTPSHQVTQMGQEVILRCVPISNHLYFYWYRQILGQKVEFLVSFYNNEISEKSEIFDDQFSVERPDGSNFTLKIRSTKLEDSAMYFCASSVSYSGSLGGDTQYFGPGTRLTVL.

V usage is TRBV29-1 and J usage is TRBJ2-6; tentatively, D is TRBD2 (5 bases). This CDR3 has 15 amino acids. Trimming pared 4 bases from V and 0 bases from J, leaving 10 bases between. CDR1 is SQVTM, CDR2 ANQGSEA, per germline. The CDR3 coding sequence is TGCAGCGTTGGGGCCGGGATCTCTGGGGCCAACGTCCTGACTTTC. Residues: CSVGAGISGANVLTF.

The chain links TRBV6-5 to TRBJ2-6; no reliable D call. The CDR3 sequence is 15 residues long. CDR1 and CDR2 (germline): MNHEY, SVGAGI. Trimming took 4 bases from V and 4 from J, leaving 11 bases between them. The CDR3: CASSFSETGANVLTF. The CDR3 DNA reads as TGTGCCAGCAGTTTCTCGGAGACCGGGGCCAACGTCCTGACTTTC.

The chain carries TRBV9 and TRBJ2-2; 13 bases line up with TRBD2. This CDR3 is 16 amino acids long. The germline gives CDR1 SGDLS, CDR2 YYNGEE. After removal of 3 bases from V and 6 bases from J, the junction contained 5 bases not matched to a gene. The CDR3 DNA is TGTGCCAGCAGCGGAACTAGCGGGGGGGCCGCCGGGGAGCTGTTTTTT. Protein: CASSGTSGGAAGELFF.

This clone was observed a single time. The chain uses TRBV28 and TRBJ2-2; tentatively, D is TRBD2 (6 bases). V was pared by 4 bases and J by 4 bases, with 13 bases between. Germline CDR1 reads MDHEN; CDR2 reads SYDVKM. This CDR3 contains 15 residues. CDR3 amino acids: CASSSPLGGTGELFF. DNA for the CDR3: TGTGCCAGCAGTTCTCCCCTCGGGGGCACCGGGGAGCTGTTTTTT. Together with reference TRBV28 and TRBJ2-2, the CDR3 gives the full variable domain: DVKVTQSSRYLVKRTGEKVFLECVQDMDHENMFWYRQDPGLGLRLIYFSYDVKMKEKGDIPEGYSVSREKKERFSLILESASTNQTSMYLCASSSPLGGTGELFFGEGSRLTVL.

The chain's CDR3 is CASSPTSGGGETQYF. CDR3 nucleotide sequence: TGTGCCAGCAGTCCCACTAGCGGGGGCGGGGAGACCCAGTACTTC. The chain recombines TRBV28 with TRBJ2-5; 11 bases agree with TRBD2. The CDR3 covers 15 residues. Trimming cost V 5 bases and J 5 bases; bases outside gene matches: 7. Germline assignment: CDR1 MDHEN and CDR2 SYDVKM.

V usage is TRBV2 and J usage is TRBJ2-1; D unclear. Trimming cost V 7 bases and J 7 bases, with 20 bases left between them. The CDR3 extends over 15 amino acids. Germline loops: CDR1 SNHLY, CDR2 FYNNEI. CDR3 nucleotides: TGTGCCAGCACCCCCACCGCTATACTTCTAAATGAGCAGTTCTTC. Translating gives CASTPTAILLNEQFF.

The CDR3: CASFGGERDGYTF. The CDR3 DNA sequence: TGTGCCAGCTTCGGGGGGGAGAGGGATGGCTACACCTTC. The chain employs TRBV5-6 and TRBJ1-2; possibly TRBD1 for D (5 bases). Trimming shortened V by 7 bases and J by 6 bases, and 16 bases separated the two germline ends. The CDR3 spans 13 residues. The germline CDR1 and CDR2 sequences are SGHDT and YYEEEE.

The chain couples TRBV15 to TRBJ2-5, with 14 nucleotides matching TRBD2. The CDR3 covers 18 residues. Losses at the gene ends were 4 bases for V and 1 base for J; bases not matched to a gene: 8. Germline CDR1 and CDR2: LNHNV and YYDKDF (reference sequence). This chain's CDR3 is CATSTHPGTSGGQETQYF. The CDR3 DNA reads as TGTGCCACCAGCACACACCCGGGGACTAGCGGGGGCCAAGAGACCCAGTACTTC.

The J gene is TRBJ2-7, the V gene TRBV5-6; weak D call: TRBD2 (5 bases). This CDR3 is built from 14 residues. CDR1 and CDR2 (germline): SGHDT, YYEEEE. Trimming removed 0 bases from V and 0 bases from J, with 7 bases in between. The CDR3 sequence is CASSLGGGSYEQYV. The CDR3 nucleotides read TGTGCCAGCAGCTTGGGAGGAGGCTCCTACGAGCAGTACGTC.

The chain joins TRBV27 to TRBJ2-2, with TRBD1 as a possible D gene (6 bases). The CDR3 runs 15 residues. V lost 6 bases, J lost 2 bases, and 13 bases lay in between. Germline V gives CDR1 MNHEY, CDR2 SMNVEV (reference sequence). CDR3 sequence reads: CASRPQGFNTGELFF. In nucleotides, the CDR3 is TGTGCCAGCAGGCCTCAGGGGTTCAACACCGGGGAGCTGTTTTTT.

This clone showed up just once. The J gene is TRBJ1-1, the V gene TRBV19; D not resolved. The V end lost 6 bases, the J end lost 4 bases, and 9 bases lay between the germline ends. The germline gives CDR1 LNHDA, CDR2 SQIVND (reference sequence). This CDR3 comprises 12 residues. This CDR3 reads CASRLAGTEAFF. The CDR3 nucleotides are TGTGCCAGTAGGTTGGCGGGCACTGAAGCTTTCTTT.

This clone was seen just once. The CDR3 coding sequence is TGTGCCAGCAGTTTATCCGTAGCGGGCCCCTACGAGCAGTACGTC. Residues: CASSLSVAGPYEQYV. The chain has TRBV27 and TRBJ2-7, with 7 bases aligning to TRBD2. Germline assignment: CDR1 MNHEY and CDR2 SMNVEV (reference sequence). This CDR3 has 15 amino acids. V was pared by 0 bases and J by 2 bases, with 4 bases of the junction left unmatched.

The chain joins TRBV10-1 to TRBJ2-3; possible D gene TRBD2, 6 bases. Germline CDR1 reads WNHNN; CDR2 reads SYGVQD (reference sequence). Between the trimmed V and J ends, which lost 5 bases and 4 bases, there was a span of 13 bases. The CDR3 extends over 14 amino acids. The CDR3: CASSPAGRADTQYF. DNA of the CDR3: TGCGCCAGCAGTCCGGCGGGGCGGGCAGATACGCAGTATTTT.

The chain couples TRBV6-5 to TRBJ1-3, with D perhaps matching TRBD1 (6 bases). The V and J ends lost 6 bases and 0 bases respectively, with 9 bases between them. Germline CDR1 MNHEY, CDR2 SVGAGI. This CDR3 spans 14 amino acids. CDR3 DNA sequence: TGTGCCAGCAGGGACAGTTACTCTGGAAACACCATATATTTT. This encodes CASRDSYSGNTIYF.